The next 32 T cell receptor beta chains were all read from a single sample in a study of blood T cell repertoires in COVID-19. The assay was immunoSEQ multiplex PCR, and TCRdb's table has in-frame clones only and misses some. The sample shows tens of thousands of clones, 85% of them seen only once. The specimen was peripheral blood. The receptors come from a middle-aged man with acute or convalescent COVID-19.

The V call is TRBV6-2 or TRBV6-3, the J call TRBJ1-1; tentatively, D is TRBD1 (6 bases). CDR3 size: 17 residues. The ends were cut back, 2 bases at V and 1 base at J, with 17 bases in the middle. Germline CDR1 MNHEY, CDR2 SVGEGT. The CDR3: CASSYPGTMTENTEAFF. DNA for the CDR3: TGTGCCAGCAGTTACCCAGGGACAATGACTGAGAACACTGAAGCTTTCTTT.

The chain joins TRBV19 to TRBJ1-4; 7 bases are shared with TRBD1. In germline, CDR1 is LNHDA, CDR2 SQIVND (reference sequence). Trimming at V came to 5 bases and at J to 8 bases, leaving 11 bases not matched to a gene. The CDR3 extends over 15 amino acids. In DNA, the CDR3 is TGTGCCAGTAGTGCAGGACAGGAATTAATGGAAAAACTGTTTTTT. This translates into CASSAGQELMEKLFF.

This chain uses TRBV2 with TRBJ1-2, with D possibly matching TRBD1 (5 bases). In germline, CDR1 is SNHLY, CDR2 FYNNEI. The CDR3 contains 14 residues. The ends were cut back, 5 bases at V and 2 bases at J, with 12 bases in the middle. The CDR3 reads CASSRAGPNYGYTF. Written as DNA, the CDR3 is TGTGCCAGCAGTCGCGCGGGACCCAACTATGGCTACACCTTC.

The rearrangement links TRBV30 to TRBJ2-1, with D possibly matching TRBD1 (6 bases). This CDR3 is built from 15 residues. Germline lookup yields CDR1 GTSNPN and CDR2 SVGIG (reference sequence). V lost 0 bases to trimming and J lost 4 bases, with 13 bases between them. In DNA, the CDR3 is TGTGCCTGGAGTGTTAACAGGGTTATTTACAATGAGCAGTTCTTC. It translates to CAWSVNRVIYNEQFF.

The chain carries TRBV7-9 and TRBJ2-5; 8 bases agree with TRBD2. Germline CDR1 reads SEHNR; CDR2 reads FQNEAQ (reference sequence). The CDR3 sequence is 18 residues long. After removal of 0 bases from V and 5 bases from J, the junction contained 14 bases not matched to a gene. The DNA for the CDR3 is TGTGCCAGCAGCTTAGCGAGGCCCAGCGGGGGCTCCCGGGAGACCCAGTACTTC. Amino acids: CASSLARPSGGSRETQYF.

This sequence joins TRBV12-5 and TRBJ2-3, with D possibly matching TRBD1 (6 bases). V dropped 0 bases and J dropped 2 bases, with 9 bases sitting between them. CDR1 and CDR2 from the germline V gene are LGHNT and FRNRAP. The CDR3 is made up of 15 amino acids. The DNA for the CDR3 is TGTGCTAGTGGTTTGGTCCAGGGGAACACAGATACGCAGTATTTT. Protein sequence: CASGLVQGNTDTQYF. The variable domain in full, with the rest retrieved from reference TRBV12-5 and TRBJ2-3, is DARVTQTPRHKVTEMGQEVTMRCQPILGHNTVFWYRQTMMQGLELLAYFRNRAPLDDSGMPKDRFSAEMPDATLATLKIQPSEPRDSAVYFCASGLVQGNTDTQYFGPGTRLTVL.

This clone occurred once. The chain uses TRBV27 and TRBJ1-5; D is undetermined. Germline CDR1 and CDR2: MNHEY and SMNVEV (reference sequence). This CDR3 comprises 15 residues. V was shortened by 8 bases and J by 0 bases, with 14 bases between the two germline ends. The CDR3, as DNA: TGTGCCAGCGGCCCGGCGGGTTATAGCAATCAGCCCCAGCATTTT. This translates into CASGPAGYSNQPQHF.

The chain carries TRBV30 and TRBJ2-1; D is unclear. The CDR3 is 12 amino acids. Deletions cut 1 base from V and 9 bases from J, with 10 bases between. Germline assignment: CDR1 GTSNPN and CDR2 SVGIG (reference sequence). Written as DNA, the CDR3 is TGTGCCTGGAGTGGTGCTTACGGTGAGCAGTTCTTC. Protein product: CAWSGAYGEQFF.

The chain joins TRBV7-9 to TRBJ2-1, with 7 bases identical to TRBD1. Losses at the gene ends were 5 bases for V and 7 bases for J; bases not matched to a gene: 8. This CDR3 is 14 amino acids long. Germline CDR1 and CDR2: SEHNR and FQNEAQ (reference sequence). This chain's CDR3 is CASSAVEGANEQFF. CDR3 nucleotides: TGTGCCAGCAGCGCTGTTGAGGGGGCGAATGAGCAGTTCTTC.

V usage is TRBV7-9 and J usage is TRBJ2-2, with D possibly TRBD1 on 6 matching bases. Germline loops: CDR1 SEHNR, CDR2 FQNEAQ (reference sequence). This CDR3 is 15 amino acids long. Trimming took 1 base from V and 0 from J, leaving 6 bases between them. Written as DNA, the CDR3 is TGTGCCAGCAGCTTAGAGGGGGCGAACACCGGGGAGCTGTTTTTT. Protein product: CASSLEGANTGELFF.

The chain couples TRBV30 to TRBJ2-7; 8 positions match TRBD1. After removal of 0 bases from V and 4 bases from J, the junction contained 5 bases not matched to a gene. The germline CDR1 and CDR2 sequences are GTSNPN and SVGIG (reference sequence). The CDR3 extends over 14 amino acids. This chain's CDR3 is CAWSVGTGAYEQYF. The DNA for the CDR3 is TGTGCCTGGAGTGTAGGGACAGGAGCTTACGAGCAGTACTTC.

This chain connects TRBV29-1 to TRBJ1-3, with no clear D. Germline values: CDR1 SQVTM, CDR2 ANQGSEA. The CDR3 runs to 13 residues. V was cut by 3 bases and J by 2 bases, with 8 bases left in between. CDR3 DNA: TGCAGCGTTGATTCGGGGACTGGAAACACCATATATTTT. Amino acid sequence: CSVDSGTGNTIYF. The variable domain in full, with the rest retrieved from reference TRBV29-1 and TRBJ1-3, is SAVISQKPSRDICQRGTSLTIQCQVDSQVTMMFWYRQQPGQSLTLIATANQGSEATYESGFVIDKFPISRPNLTFSTLTVSNMSPEDSSIYLCSVDSGTGNTIYFGEGSWLTVV.

The V and J genes are TRBV27 and TRBJ1-5; the D gene is possibly TRBD1 (6 bases). Trimming left V 5 bases short and J 6 bases short, with 14 bases between. The V gene's germline CDR1 is MNHEY and CDR2 SMNVEV (reference sequence). CDR3 length: 14 amino acids. The CDR3 region has the DNA TGTGCCAGCAGTGCACAGGGTGCCGGTCAGCCCCAGCATTTT. This codes for CASSAQGAGQPQHF.

V gene TRBV6-5 combines with J gene TRBJ1-2, with D maybe TRBD1 (6 bases). V was trimmed by 5 bases and J by 3 bases, leaving 16 bases between them. CDR1 is MNHEY, CDR2 SVGAGI, per germline. The CDR3 is 15 amino acids. CDR3 amino acids: CASSQTGSQHYGYTF. The CDR3 DNA reads TGTGCCAGCAGTCAAACAGGGTCCCAGCACTATGGCTACACCTTC.

The CDR3 loop reads CASSSAQVMSGANVLTF. CDR3 DNA sequence: TGTGCCAGTAGTAGCGCCCAGGTGATGTCTGGGGCCAACGTCCTGACTTTC. The genes are TRBV19 and TRBJ2-6; D remains ambiguous. Germline CDR1 is LNHDA and CDR2 is SQIVND (reference sequence). CDR3 length: 17 residues. V was cut by 4 bases and J by 1 base, with 14 bases left in between. Full variable domain (remainder filled in from reference TRBV19 and TRBJ2-6): DGGITQSPKYLFRKEGQNVTLSCEQNLNHDAMYWYRQDPGQGLRLIYYSQIVNDFQKGDIAEGYSVSREKKESFPLTVTSAQKNPTAFYLCASSSAQVMSGANVLTFGAGSRLTVL.

The J gene is TRBJ1-1, the V gene TRBV5-6, with a weak D call TRBD1 (6 bases). This CDR3 contains 17 residues. Germline assignment: CDR1 SGHDT and CDR2 YYEEEE. Trimming shortened V by 2 bases and J by 5 bases, and 22 bases separated the two germline ends. DNA for the CDR3: TGTGCCAGCAGCTTTTGGGGTGTAGGGGGACCTGGGACTGAAGCTTTCTTT. This gives the protein CASSFWGVGGPGTEAFF.

The V call is TRBV20-1, the J call TRBJ2-5; D gene ambiguous. V was clipped by 8 bases and J by 0 bases, with 7 bases between them. CDR1 is DFQATT and CDR2 is SNEGSKA in the germline V gene (reference sequence). The CDR3 loop spans 11 amino acids. Here the CDR3 DNA reads TGCAGTAACAAGTACCAAGAGACCCAGTACTTC. Translation: CSNKYQETQYF.

This chain connects TRBV18 to TRBJ2-5; TRBD2 matches 10 bases. V lost 3 bases, J lost 2 bases, and 15 bases stayed unmatched. Germline V gives CDR1 KGHSH, CDR2 LQKENI. The CDR3 loop spans 19 amino acids. The DNA for the CDR3 is TGTGCCAGCTCACCGAGACCCGGGACTAGCGCCGAAGCTCAAGAGACCCAGTACTTC. Protein sequence: CASSPRPGTSAEAQETQYF.

J is TRBJ1-6 and V is TRBV6-5, with a possible D match to TRBD1 (6 bases). The V end lost 2 bases, the J end lost 10 bases, and 12 bases lay between the germline ends. The CDR3 length is 14 residues. Germline values: CDR1 MNHEY, CDR2 SVGAGI. The CDR3, as DNA: TGTGCCAGCAGTTACACAGGACAGAAGTCACCCCTCCACTTT. It is translated as CASSYTGQKSPLHF.

This sequence joins TRBV5-1 and TRBJ2-1; D is perhaps TRBD2 (5 bases). The CDR3 runs to 14 residues. Germline CDR1 is SGHRS and CDR2 is YFSETQ. The V gene lost 0 bases and the J gene lost 5 bases, with 9 bases spanning the gap. The CDR3 DNA reads TGCGCCAGCAGCTTGGTGGCGGGCAACAATGAGCAGTTCTTC. This sequence encodes CASSLVAGNNEQFF.

The chain employs TRBV6-5 and TRBJ2-7; D remains ambiguous. V was clipped by 5 bases and J by 4 bases, with 9 bases between them. CDR1 and CDR2 from the germline V gene are MNHEY and SVGAGI. This CDR3 contains 12 residues. CDR3 coding DNA: TGTGCCAGCAGTAAACTGAATTACGAGCAGTACTTC. Encoded protein: CASSKLNYEQYF.

This clone has only one observation. The V call is TRBV10-3, the J call TRBJ1-1; D possibly corresponds to TRBD1 (6 bases). This CDR3 has 13 amino acids. Trimming shortened V by 7 bases and J by 1 base, and 10 bases separated the two germline ends. CDR1 ENHRY and CDR2 SYGVKD come from the germline V gene. In nucleotides, the CDR3 is TGTGCCATCAATAGACAGGAGAACACTGAAGCTTTCTTT. Encoded protein: CAINRQENTEAFF.

The chain uses TRBV21-1 and TRBJ1-1. TRBV21-1 is an annotated pseudogene. CDR3 size: 17 residues. The CDR3 nucleotides read TGTGCCAGCAGCAAAGCCCTTCCGGGTCAGTTGAACACTGAAGCTTTCTTT. This sequence encodes CASSKALPGQLNTEAFF.

This clone was detected a few times. The chain links TRBV6-2 or TRBV6-3 to TRBJ1-1; 9 nucleotides agree with TRBD1. After removal of 2 bases from V and 3 bases from J, the junction contained 22 bases not matched to a gene. The CDR3 extends over 21 amino acids. Germline V gene data show CDR1 as MNHEY and CDR2 as SVGEGT. The CDR3 nucleotides are TGTGCCAGCAGTTACGATTTCCAAACATCTAGGACAGGGGTGTTTGACACTGAAGCTTTCTTT. It is translated as CASSYDFQTSRTGVFDTEAFF.

This chain links TRBV10-1 with TRBJ2-2, with unresolved D. Per the germline V gene, CDR1 is WNHNN and CDR2 is SYGVQD (reference sequence). CDR3 length equals 12 residues. V lost 6 bases, J lost 3 bases, and 5 bases lay in between. DNA for the CDR3: TGCGCCAGCAGCGCGTACACCGGGGAGCTGTTTTTT. It encodes CASSAYTGELFF.

The chain is built from TRBV6-4 and TRBJ2-3, with 8 bases matching TRBD1. V dropped 5 bases and J dropped 0; count of bases not matched to a gene: 4. Germline-derived CDR1 and CDR2 are MRHNA and SNTAGT. The CDR3 loop spans 15 amino acids. CDR3 in amino acids: CASSINRGSTDTQYF. For the CDR3, the DNA is TGTGCCAGCAGTATAAACAGGGGGAGCACAGATACGCAGTATTTT.

The chain has TRBV6-6 and TRBJ2-1; TRBD2 matches at 10 bases. CDR1 and CDR2 from the germline V gene are MNHNY and SVGAGI (reference sequence). The CDR3 runs to 16 residues. With 2 bases clipped from V and 6 bases from J, the junction kept 7 bases outside the gene matches. The CDR3: CASSYAAGGPPNEQFF. In DNA, the CDR3 is TGTGCCAGCAGTTACGCAGCGGGAGGGCCCCCCAATGAGCAGTTCTTC.

The chain links TRBV28 to TRBJ1-4; the match to TRBD1 covers 9 bases. There are 13 residues in the CDR3. The germline CDR1 and CDR2 sequences are MDHEN and SYDVKM. Trimming cost V 9 bases and J 6 bases; bases outside gene matches: 5. For the CDR3, the DNA is TGTGCCAGTGGGACAGGGTTGGATGAAAAACTGTTTTTT. This sequence encodes CASGTGLDEKLFF.

The genes are TRBV29-1 and TRBJ1-3; D perhaps matches TRBD1 (6 bases). The CDR3 has 14 amino acids. The germline V gene has CDR1 SQVTM and CDR2 ANQGSEA. Trimming pared 6 bases from V and 0 bases from J, leaving 12 bases between. Written as DNA, the CDR3 is TGCAGCGTCAATACAGGGAACTCTGGAAACACCATATATTTT. Translating gives CSVNTGNSGNTIYF.

This clone was counted a single time. This chain connects TRBV6-5 to TRBJ2-3, with TRBD1 identical over 9 bases. From germline, CDR1 is MNHEY and CDR2 SVGAGI. The CDR3 runs to 15 residues. The trim removed 5 bases at V and 3 bases at J, leaving 6 bases unmatched. The chain's CDR3 is CASSIQGQGTDTQYF. The CDR3 DNA is TGTGCCAGCAGTATCCAGGGACAGGGAACAGATACGCAGTATTTT.

Details on this clone: The germline gene is not matched at one end of the junction; a read error may be the cause. The chain's CDR3 is CASSAGTANTETFF. The CDR3 DNA reads TGTGCCAGCAGTGCCGGGACAGCGAACACTGAAACTTTCTTT. This chain joins TRBV28 and TRBJ1-1; 7 bases line up with TRBD1. This CDR3 is built from 14 residues. Germline CDR1 and CDR2: MDHEN and SYDVKM.

This sequence joins TRBV5-4 and TRBJ2-2; 8 bases are a match to TRBD1. The CDR3 loop spans 15 amino acids. Losses at the gene ends were 4 bases for V and 5 bases for J; bases not matched to a gene: 7. Looked up from germline, CDR1 is SGHNT and CDR2 is YYREEE (reference sequence). The DNA of the CDR3 is TGTGCCAGCAGCCCGGACAGGGAAGGAACCGGGGAGCTGTTTTTT. Translation: CASSPDREGTGELFF. The full variable domain, its missing parts supplied by reference TRBV5-4 and TRBJ2-2, is ETGVTQSPTHLIKTRGQQVTLRCSSQSGHNTVSWYQQALGQGPQFIFQYYREEENGRGNFPPRFSGLQFPNYSSELNVNALELDDSALYLCASSPDREGTGELFFGEGSRLTVL.